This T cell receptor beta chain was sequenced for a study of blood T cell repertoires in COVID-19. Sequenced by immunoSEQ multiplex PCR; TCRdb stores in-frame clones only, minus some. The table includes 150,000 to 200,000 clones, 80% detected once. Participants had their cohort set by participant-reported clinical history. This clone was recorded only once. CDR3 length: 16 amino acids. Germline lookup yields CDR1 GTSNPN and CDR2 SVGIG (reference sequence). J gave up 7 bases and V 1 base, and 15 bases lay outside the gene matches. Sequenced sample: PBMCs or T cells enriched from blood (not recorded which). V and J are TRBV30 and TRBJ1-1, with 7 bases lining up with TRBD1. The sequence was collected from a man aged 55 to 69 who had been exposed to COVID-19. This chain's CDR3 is CAWSGASTGIRYEAFF. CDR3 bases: TGTGCCTGGAGTGGGGCGTCGACAGGGATTAGGTATGAAGCTTTCTTT.